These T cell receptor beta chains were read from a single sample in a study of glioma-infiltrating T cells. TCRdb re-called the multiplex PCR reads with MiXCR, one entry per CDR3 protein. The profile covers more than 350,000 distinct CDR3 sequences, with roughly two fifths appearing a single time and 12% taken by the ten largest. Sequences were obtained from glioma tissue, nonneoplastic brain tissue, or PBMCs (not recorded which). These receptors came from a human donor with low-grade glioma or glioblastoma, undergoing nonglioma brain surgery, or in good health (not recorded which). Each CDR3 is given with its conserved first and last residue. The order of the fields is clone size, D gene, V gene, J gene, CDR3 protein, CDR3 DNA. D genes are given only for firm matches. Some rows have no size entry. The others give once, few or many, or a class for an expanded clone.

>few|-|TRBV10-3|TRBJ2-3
CAISESLRGSPDTQYF
TGTGCCATCAGTGAGTCTCTGCGGGGTTCGCCAGATACGCAGTATTTT
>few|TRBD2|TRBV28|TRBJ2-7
CASRGSGSNGEQYF
TGTGCCAGTCGTGGGAGCGGGAGTAACGGCGAGCAATACTTC
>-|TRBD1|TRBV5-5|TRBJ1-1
CASSTHTGVRNTEAFF
TGTGCCAGCAGCACACACACAGGGGTGAGGAACACTGAAGCTTTCTTT
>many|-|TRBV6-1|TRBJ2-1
CASSYGRGRLDEQFF
TGTGCCAGCAGTTACGGGAGGGGGCGGCTGGATGAGCAGTTCTTC
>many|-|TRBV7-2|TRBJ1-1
CASRQQLNTEAFF
TGTGCCAGCCGGCAACAACTGAACACTGAAGCTTTCTTT
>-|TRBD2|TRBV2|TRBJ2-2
CASSELAGYMKELFF
TGTGCCAGCAGTGAATTAGCGGGATATATGAAGGAGCTGTTTTTT
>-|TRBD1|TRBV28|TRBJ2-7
CASSWTGGEQYF
TGTGCCAGCAGTTGGACAGGGGGCGAGCAGTACTTC
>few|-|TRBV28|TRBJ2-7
CASSLFQSYEQYF
TGTGCCAGCAGTTTATTTCAGTCCTACGAGCAGTACTTC
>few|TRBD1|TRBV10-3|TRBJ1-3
CAGQGYSGNTIYF
TGTGCTGGACAGGGATACTCTGGAAACACCATATATTTT
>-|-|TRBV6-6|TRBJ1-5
CASSYRSDYSNQPQHF
TGTGCCAGCAGTTACCGGTCGGATTATAGCAATCAGCCCCAGCATTTT
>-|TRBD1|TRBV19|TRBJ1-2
CASSIGQGAGGYTF
TGTGCCAGTAGTATTGGACAGGGGGCTGGTGGCTACACCTTC
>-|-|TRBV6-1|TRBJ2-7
CASSYSLRQDEQYF
TGTGCCAGCAGTTACTCGCTTCGACAGGACGAGCAGTACTTC
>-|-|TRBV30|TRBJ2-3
CAWSPVSTDTQYF
TGTGCCTGGAGTCCCGTGAGCACAGATACGCAGTATTTT
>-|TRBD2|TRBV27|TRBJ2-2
CASSQAGGAVGELFF
TGTGCCAGCAGTCAGGCGGGGGGCGCGGTCGGGGAGCTGTTTTTT
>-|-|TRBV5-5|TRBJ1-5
CASRRESRRTPGEPQHF
TGTGCCAGCAGGCGCGAGTCCAGACGGACACCCGGGGAGCCCCAGCATTTT
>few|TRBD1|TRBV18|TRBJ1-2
CASSEGQGGLYGYTF
TGTGCCAGCTCCGAGGGACAGGGGGGCCTCTATGGCTACACCTTC
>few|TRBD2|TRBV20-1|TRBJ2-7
CSARDWREPSYEQYF
TGCAGTGCTAGAGATTGGCGGGAGCCCTCCTACGAGCAGTACTTC
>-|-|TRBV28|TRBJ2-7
CASSFTFYEQYF
TGTGCCAGCAGTTTTACCTTCTACGAGCAGTACTTC
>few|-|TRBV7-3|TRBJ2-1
CASSPGRAGNEQFF
TGTGCCAGCAGCCCCGGTCGGGCGGGGAATGAGCAGTTCTTC
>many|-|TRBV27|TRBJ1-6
CASGPGRLNSPLHF
TGTGCCAGCGGGCCGGGACGGTTAAATTCACCCCTCCACTTT
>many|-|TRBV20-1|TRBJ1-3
CSASSSGNTIYF
TGCAGTGCGTCAAGCTCTGGAAACACCATATATTTT
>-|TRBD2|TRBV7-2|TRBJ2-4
CASSLAGGGNIQYF
TGTGCCAGCAGCTTGGCGGGGGGAGGGAACATTCAGTACTTC
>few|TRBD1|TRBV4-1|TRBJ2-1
CASSQGGQDRRDEQFF
TGCGCCAGCAGCCAAGGAGGACAGGACAGAAGGGATGAGCAGTTCTTC
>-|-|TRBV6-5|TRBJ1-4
CASRPQRDRPLRLRKLFF
TGCGCCAGCAGGCCTCAGAGAGACAGGCCCCTACGTTTGAGGAAACTGTTTTTT
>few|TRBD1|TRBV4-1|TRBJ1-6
CASSLRQGAGNSPLHF
TGCGCCAGCAGCCTCAGACAGGGGGCCGGTAATTCACCCCTCCACTTT
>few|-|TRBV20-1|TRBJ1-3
CSARVGRGAGNTIYF
TGCAGTGCTAGAGTTGGACGAGGGGCCGGAAACACCATATATTTT
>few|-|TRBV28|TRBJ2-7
CASSFRGSHEQYF
TGTGCCAGCAGTTTCAGGGGTTCCCACGAGCAGTACTTC
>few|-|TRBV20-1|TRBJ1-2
CSAPLGGVGYTF
TGCAGTGCACCGTTAGGGGGGGTTGGCTACACCTTC
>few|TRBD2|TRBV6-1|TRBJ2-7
CASRQTGASGLYEQYF
TGTGCCAGCAGGCAGACCGGGGCTAGCGGACTATACGAGCAGTACTTC
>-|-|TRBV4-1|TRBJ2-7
CASSQEERARGYEQYF
TGCGCCAGCAGCCAAGAAGAGCGGGCAAGGGGCTACGAGCAGTACTTC
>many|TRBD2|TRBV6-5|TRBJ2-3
CASSYSIAGPSTDTQYF
TGTGCCAGCAGTTACTCCATAGCGGGACCCAGCACAGATACGCAGTATTTT
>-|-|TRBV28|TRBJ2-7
CASSPSSAYEQYF
TGTGCCAGCAGCCCCTCGTCCGCCTACGAGCAGTACTTC
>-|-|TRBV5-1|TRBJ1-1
CASMYVMNTEAFF
TGCGCCAGCATGTACGTGATGAACACTGAAGCTTTCTTT
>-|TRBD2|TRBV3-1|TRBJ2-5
CASSPLLLRGGAAQYF
TGTGCCAGCAGCCCTCTTCTATTACGGGGGGGTGCGGCCCAGTACTTC
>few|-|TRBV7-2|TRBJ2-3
CASSWGGSTDTQYF
TGTGCCAGCAGTTGGGGAGGTTCCACAGATACGCAGTATTTT
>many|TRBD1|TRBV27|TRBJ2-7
CASGTGGRSYEQYF
TGTGCCAGCGGAACAGGGGGAAGGTCCTACGAGCAGTACTTC
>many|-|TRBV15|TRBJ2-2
CATSRGRTNTGELFF
TGTGCCACCAGCAGAGGTAGAACGAACACCGGGGAGCTGTTTTTT
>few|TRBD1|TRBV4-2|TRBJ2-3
CASSQMGTGLADTQYF
TGTGCCAGCAGCCAAATGGGGACAGGGCTGGCAGATACGCAGTATTTT
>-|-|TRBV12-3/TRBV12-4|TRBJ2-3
CASSPPVGTQYF
TGTGCCAGCAGCCCCCCCGTGGGTACGCAGTATTTT
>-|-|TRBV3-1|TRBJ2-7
CASSQDKASRYEQYF
TGTGCCAGCAGCCAAGACAAGGCTAGCAGGTACGAGCAGTACTTC
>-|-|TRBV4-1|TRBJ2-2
CASSPLGQGNTGELFF
TGCGCCAGCAGCCCTCTGGGGCAGGGGAACACCGGGGAGCTGTTTTTT
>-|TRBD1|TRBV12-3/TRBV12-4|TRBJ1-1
CASSFPRQGLMIARAFF
TGTGCCAGCAGTTTCCCAAGACAGGGCTTGATGATCGCGAGAGCTTTCTTT
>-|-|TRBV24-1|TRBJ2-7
CATSDPQGSPYEQYF
TGTGCCACCAGTGACCCCCAGGGGTCCCCCTACGAGCAGTACTTC
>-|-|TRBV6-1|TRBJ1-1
CASNTRRMAGETEAFF
TGTGCCAGCAACACGAGGAGAATGGCAGGGGAAACTGAAGCTTTCTTT
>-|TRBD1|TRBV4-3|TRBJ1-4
CASSQGGTRGLANEKLFF
TGCGCCAGCAGCCAAGGGGGAACCAGGGGGCTAGCTAATGAAAAACTGTTTTTT
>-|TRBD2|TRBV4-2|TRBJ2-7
CASSQESGLAGGSHGEQYF
TGTGCCAGCAGCCAAGAGTCGGGACTAGCGGGAGGATCCCATGGGGAGCAGTACTTC